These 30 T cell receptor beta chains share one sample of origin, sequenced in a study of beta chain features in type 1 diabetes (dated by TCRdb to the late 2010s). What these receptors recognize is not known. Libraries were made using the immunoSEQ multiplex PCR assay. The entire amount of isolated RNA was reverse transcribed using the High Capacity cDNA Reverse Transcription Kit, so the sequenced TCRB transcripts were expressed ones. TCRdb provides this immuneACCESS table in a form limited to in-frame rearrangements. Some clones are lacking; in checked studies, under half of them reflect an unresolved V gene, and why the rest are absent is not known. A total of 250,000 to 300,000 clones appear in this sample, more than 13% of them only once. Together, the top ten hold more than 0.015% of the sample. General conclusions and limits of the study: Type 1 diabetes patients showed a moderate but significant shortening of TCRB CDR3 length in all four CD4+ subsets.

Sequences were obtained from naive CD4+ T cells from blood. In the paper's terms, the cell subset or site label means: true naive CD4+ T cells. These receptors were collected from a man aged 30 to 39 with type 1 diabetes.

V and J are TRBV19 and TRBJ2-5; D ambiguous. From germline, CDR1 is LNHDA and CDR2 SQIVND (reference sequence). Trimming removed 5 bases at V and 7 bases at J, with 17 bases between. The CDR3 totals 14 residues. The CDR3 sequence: CASSLTTDPRTQYF. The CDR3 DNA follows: TGTGCCAGTAGTCTAACGACTGACCCGAGGACCCAGTACTTC. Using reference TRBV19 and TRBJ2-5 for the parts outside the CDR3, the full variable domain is DGGITQSPKYLFRKEGQNVTLSCEQNLNHDAMYWYRQDPGQGLRLIYYSQIVNDFQKGDIAEGYSVSREKKESFPLTVTSAQKNPTAFYLCASSLTTDPRTQYFGPGTRLLVL.

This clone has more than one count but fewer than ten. The CDR3 loop reads CASRSGQAYNEQFF. The DNA for the CDR3 is TGTGCCAGCAGATCGGGACAGGCCTACAATGAGCAGTTCTTC. V is TRBV28 and J is TRBJ2-1, with 8 bases identical to TRBD1. Germline trimming cut 6 bases from V and 2 bases from J; bases unmatched to any gene: 3. CDR3 length: 14 residues. Germline V gene sequence: CDR1 MDHEN, CDR2 SYDVKM.

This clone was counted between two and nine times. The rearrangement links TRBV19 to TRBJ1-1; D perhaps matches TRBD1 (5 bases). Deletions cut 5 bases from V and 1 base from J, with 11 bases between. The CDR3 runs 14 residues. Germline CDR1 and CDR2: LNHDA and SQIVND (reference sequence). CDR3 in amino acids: CASSSDRPNTEAFF. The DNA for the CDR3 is TGTGCCAGTAGTTCCGACAGACCGAACACTGAAGCTTTCTTT.

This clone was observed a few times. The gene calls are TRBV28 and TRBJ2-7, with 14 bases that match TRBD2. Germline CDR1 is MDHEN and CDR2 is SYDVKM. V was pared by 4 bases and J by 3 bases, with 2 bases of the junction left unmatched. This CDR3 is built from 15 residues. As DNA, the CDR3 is TGTGCCAGCAGTTCCGGGACTAGCGGGGGCTACGAGCAGTACTTC. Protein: CASSSGTSGGYEQYF.

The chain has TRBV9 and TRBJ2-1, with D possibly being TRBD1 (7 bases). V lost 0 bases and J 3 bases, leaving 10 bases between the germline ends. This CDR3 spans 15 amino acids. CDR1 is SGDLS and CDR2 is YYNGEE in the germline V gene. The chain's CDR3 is CASSVDQGGYNEQFF. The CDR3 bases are TGTGCCAGCAGCGTAGACCAGGGGGGCTACAATGAGCAGTTCTTC.

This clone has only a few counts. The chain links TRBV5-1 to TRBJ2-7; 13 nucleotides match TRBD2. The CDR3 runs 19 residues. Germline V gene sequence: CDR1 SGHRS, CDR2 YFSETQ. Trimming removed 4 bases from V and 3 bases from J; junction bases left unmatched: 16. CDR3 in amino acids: CASSPRDRDGTSGIYEQYF. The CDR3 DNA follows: TGCGCCAGCAGCCCGCGGGACAGGGATGGGACTAGCGGGATCTACGAGCAGTACTTC.

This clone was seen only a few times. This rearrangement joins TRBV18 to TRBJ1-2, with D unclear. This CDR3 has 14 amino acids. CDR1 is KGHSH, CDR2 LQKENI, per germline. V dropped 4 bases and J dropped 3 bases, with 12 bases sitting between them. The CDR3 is CASSHQDSYYGYTF. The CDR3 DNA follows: TGTGCCAGCTCACATCAGGATTCCTACTATGGCTACACCTTC.

The CDR3 spells CASSSRSSGRAFSQFF. The DNA of the CDR3 is TGTGCCAGCAGCTCCCGGAGTAGCGGGAGGGCATTCTCGCAGTTCTTC. The chain couples TRBV5-4 to TRBJ2-1; 11 bases are a match to TRBD2. CDR3 size: 16 residues. Losses at the gene ends were 3 bases for V and 12 bases for J; bases not matched to a gene: 14. Germline V gene data show CDR1 as SGHNT and CDR2 as YYREEE (reference sequence).

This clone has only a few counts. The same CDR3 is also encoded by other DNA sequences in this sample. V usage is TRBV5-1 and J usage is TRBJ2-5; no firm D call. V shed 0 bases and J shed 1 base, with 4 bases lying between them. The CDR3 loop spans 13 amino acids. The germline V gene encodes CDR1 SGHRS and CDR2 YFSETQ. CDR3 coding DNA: TGCGCCAGCAGCTTGGGCAGCCAAGAGACCCAGTACTTC. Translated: CASSLGSQETQYF.

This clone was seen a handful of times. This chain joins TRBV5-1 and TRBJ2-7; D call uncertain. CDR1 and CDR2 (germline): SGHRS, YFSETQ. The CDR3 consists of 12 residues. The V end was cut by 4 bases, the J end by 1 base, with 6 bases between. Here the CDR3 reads CASSANSYEQYF. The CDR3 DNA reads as TGCGCCAGCAGCGCGAATTCCTACGAGCAGTACTTC.

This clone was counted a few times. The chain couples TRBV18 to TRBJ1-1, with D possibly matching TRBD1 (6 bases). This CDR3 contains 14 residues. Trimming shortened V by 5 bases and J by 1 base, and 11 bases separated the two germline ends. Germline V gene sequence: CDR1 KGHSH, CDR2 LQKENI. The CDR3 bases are TGTGCCAGCTCAGCCCAGGGGACGAACACTGAAGCTTTCTTT. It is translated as CASSAQGTNTEAFF.

The DNA for the CDR3 is TGTGCCAGTAGTATGACTAGCGGGACTCCCTACAATGAGCAGTTCTTC. Translating gives CASSMTSGTPYNEQFF. The genes are TRBV19 and TRBJ2-1; 11 bases are a match to TRBD2. Germline loops: CDR1 LNHDA, CDR2 SQIVND (reference sequence). Trimming cost V 3 bases and J 2 bases; bases outside gene matches: 3. CDR3 length equals 16 residues.

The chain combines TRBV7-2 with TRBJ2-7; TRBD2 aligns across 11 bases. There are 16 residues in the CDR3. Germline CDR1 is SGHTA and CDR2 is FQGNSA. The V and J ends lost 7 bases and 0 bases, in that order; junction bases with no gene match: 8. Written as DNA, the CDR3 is TGTGCCAGCACGACGTCCGGGACTAGCGGCTCCTACGAGCAGTACTTC. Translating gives CASTTSGTSGSYEQYF. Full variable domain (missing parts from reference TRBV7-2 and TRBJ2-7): GAGVSQSPSNKVTEKGKDVELRCDPISGHTALYWYRQSLGQGLEFLIYFQGNSAPDKSGLPSDRFSAERTGGSVSTLTIQRTQQEDSAVYLCASTTSGTSGSYEQYFGPGTRLTVT.

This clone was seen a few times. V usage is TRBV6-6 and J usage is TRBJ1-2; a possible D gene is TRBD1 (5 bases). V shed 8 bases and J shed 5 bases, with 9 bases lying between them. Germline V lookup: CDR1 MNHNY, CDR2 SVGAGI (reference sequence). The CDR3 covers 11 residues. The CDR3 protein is CASGRQYGYTF. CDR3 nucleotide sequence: TGTGCCAGCGGGCGACAGTATGGCTACACCTTC.

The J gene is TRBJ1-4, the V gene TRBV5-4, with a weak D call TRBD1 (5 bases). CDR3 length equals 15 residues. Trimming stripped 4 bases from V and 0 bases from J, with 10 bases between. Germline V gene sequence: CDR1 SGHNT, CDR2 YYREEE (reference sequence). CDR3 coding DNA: TGTGCCAGCAGCCCCGACAGTGCAACTAATGAAAAACTGTTTTTT. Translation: CASSPDSATNEKLFF. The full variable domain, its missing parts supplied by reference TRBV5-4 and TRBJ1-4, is ETGVTQSPTHLIKTRGQQVTLRCSSQSGHNTVSWYQQALGQGPQFIFQYYREEENGRGNFPPRFSGLQFPNYSSELNVNALELDDSALYLCASSPDSATNEKLFFGSGTQLSVL.

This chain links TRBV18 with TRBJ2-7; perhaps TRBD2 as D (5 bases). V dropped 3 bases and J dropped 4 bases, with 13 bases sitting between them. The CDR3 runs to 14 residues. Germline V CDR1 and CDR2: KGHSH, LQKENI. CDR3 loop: CASSPRSSEYEQYF. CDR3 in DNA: TGTGCCAGCTCACCTCGAAGTAGCGAATACGAGCAGTACTTC.

The CDR3 DNA sequence: TGTGCCTGGAGTGTACGGACTTGGGGAGATACGCAGTATTTT. Protein: CAWSVRTWGDTQYF. The V call is TRBV30, the J call TRBJ2-3, with D possibly TRBD2 on 5 matching bases. Germline CDR1 GTSNPN, CDR2 SVGIG (reference sequence). This CDR3 spans 14 amino acids. V was pared by 0 bases and J by 5 bases, with 12 bases between.

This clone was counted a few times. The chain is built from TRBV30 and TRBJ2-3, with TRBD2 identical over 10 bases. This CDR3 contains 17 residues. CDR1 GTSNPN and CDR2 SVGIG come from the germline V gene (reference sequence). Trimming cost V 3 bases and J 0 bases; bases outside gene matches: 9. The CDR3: CAWSLSRTSGSTDTQYF. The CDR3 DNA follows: TGTGCCTGGAGCCTAAGCCGGACTAGCGGCAGCACAGATACGCAGTATTTT.

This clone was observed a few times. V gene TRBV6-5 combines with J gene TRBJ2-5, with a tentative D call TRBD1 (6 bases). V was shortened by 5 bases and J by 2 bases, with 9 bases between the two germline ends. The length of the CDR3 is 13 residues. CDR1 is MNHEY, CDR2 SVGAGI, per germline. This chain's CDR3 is CASSRTVQETQYF. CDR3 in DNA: TGTGCCAGCAGTCGGACAGTTCAAGAGACCCAGTACTTC.

CDR3 residues: CASSPREDTQYF. The CDR3 nucleotides read TGTGCCAGCTCACCACGGGAGGATACGCAGTATTTT. The V and J genes are TRBV18 and TRBJ2-3; tentative D call: TRBD2 (5 bases). The CDR3 loop spans 12 amino acids. Trimming removed 1 base at V and 6 bases at J, with 5 bases between. In germline, CDR1 is KGHSH, CDR2 LQKENI.

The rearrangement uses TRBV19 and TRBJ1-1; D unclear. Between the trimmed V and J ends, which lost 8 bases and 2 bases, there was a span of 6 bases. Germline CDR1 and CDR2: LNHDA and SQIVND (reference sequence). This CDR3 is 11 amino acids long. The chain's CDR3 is CASSFNTEAFF. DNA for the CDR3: TGTGCCAGTTCTTTTAACACTGAAGCTTTCTTT.

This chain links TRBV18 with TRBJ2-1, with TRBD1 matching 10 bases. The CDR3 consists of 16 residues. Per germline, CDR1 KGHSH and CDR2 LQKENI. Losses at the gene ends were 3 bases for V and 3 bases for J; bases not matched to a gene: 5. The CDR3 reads CASSPPGQGYYNEQFF. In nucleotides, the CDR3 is TGTGCCAGCTCACCGCCGGGACAGGGGTACTACAATGAGCAGTTCTTC.

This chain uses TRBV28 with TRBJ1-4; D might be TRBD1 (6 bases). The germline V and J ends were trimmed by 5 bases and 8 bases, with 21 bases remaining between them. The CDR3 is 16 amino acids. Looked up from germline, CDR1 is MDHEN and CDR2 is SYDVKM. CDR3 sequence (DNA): TGTGCCAGCAGTCCCCGGGGGGCCGGGGGGCAAGAAAAACTGTTTTTT. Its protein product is CASSPRGAGGQEKLFF.

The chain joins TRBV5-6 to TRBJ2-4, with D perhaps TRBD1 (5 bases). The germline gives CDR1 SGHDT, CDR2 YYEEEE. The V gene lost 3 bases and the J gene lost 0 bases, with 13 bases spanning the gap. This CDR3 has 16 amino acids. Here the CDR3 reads CASSSRQLLAKNIQYF. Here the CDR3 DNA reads TGTGCCAGCAGCTCCCGACAGTTACTAGCCAAAAACATTCAGTACTTC.

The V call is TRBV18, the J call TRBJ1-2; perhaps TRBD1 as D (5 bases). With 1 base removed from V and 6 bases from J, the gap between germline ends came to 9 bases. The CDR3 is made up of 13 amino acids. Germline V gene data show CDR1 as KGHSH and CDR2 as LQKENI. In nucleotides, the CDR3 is TGTGCCAGCTCACCACGGTCAGGGAATGGCTACACCTTC. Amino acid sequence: CASSPRSGNGYTF.

CDR3 region: CATPADRAGEPQHF. The CDR3 DNA sequence: TGTGCCACCCCGGCGGACAGGGCGGGGGAGCCCCAGCATTTT. This chain connects TRBV28 to TRBJ1-5, with 8 bases aligning to TRBD1. The CDR3 totals 14 residues. Trimming removed 10 bases from V and 8 bases from J; junction bases left unmatched: 13. Looked up from germline, CDR1 is MDHEN and CDR2 is SYDVKM.

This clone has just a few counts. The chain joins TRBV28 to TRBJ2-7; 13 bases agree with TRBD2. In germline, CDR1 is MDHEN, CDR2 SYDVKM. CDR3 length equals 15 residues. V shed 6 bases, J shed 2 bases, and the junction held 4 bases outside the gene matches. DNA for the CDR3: TGTGCCAGCAGGCGCACTAGCGGGAGGGCCTACGAGCAGTACTTC. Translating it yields CASRRTSGRAYEQYF.

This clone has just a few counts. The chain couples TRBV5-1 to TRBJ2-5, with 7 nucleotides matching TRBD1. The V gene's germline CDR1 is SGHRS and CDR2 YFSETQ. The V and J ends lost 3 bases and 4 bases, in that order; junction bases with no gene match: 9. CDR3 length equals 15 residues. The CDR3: CASSSQDRARETQYF. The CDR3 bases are TGCGCCAGCAGCTCCCAAGACAGGGCCCGAGAGACCCAGTACTTC.

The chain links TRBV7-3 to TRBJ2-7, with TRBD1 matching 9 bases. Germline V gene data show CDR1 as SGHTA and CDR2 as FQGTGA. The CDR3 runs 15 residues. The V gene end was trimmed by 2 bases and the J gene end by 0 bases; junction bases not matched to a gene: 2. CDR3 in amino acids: CASSLQGQGSYEQYF. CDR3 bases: TGTGCCAGCAGCTTACAGGGACAGGGCTCCTACGAGCAGTACTTC.

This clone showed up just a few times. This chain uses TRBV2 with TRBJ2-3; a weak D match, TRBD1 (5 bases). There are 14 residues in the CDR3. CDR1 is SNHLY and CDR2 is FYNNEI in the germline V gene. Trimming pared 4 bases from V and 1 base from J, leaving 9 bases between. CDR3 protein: CASSVGRGTDTQYF. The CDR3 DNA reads TGTGCCAGCAGTGTTGGCAGGGGCACAGATACGCAGTATTTT.